This T cell receptor beta chain came from a study of lymphopenia after photon versus proton radiotherapy. The study, taken as a whole, reports: A bigger post-nadir fall in TCR diversity correlated inversely with survival time in deceased patients.

This clone was counted between two and nine times. The antigen is unknown. The repertoire was sequenced with immunoSEQ multiplex PCR; TCRdb's copy has only in-frame clones and lacks some. The data hold 150,000 to 200,000 clones, with about 88% observed a single time. J lost 5 bases, V lost 3 bases, and 3 bases had no gene match. The CDR3 is made up of 13 amino acids. The V gene's germline CDR1 is LGHNA and CDR2 YNFKEQ. Material: peripheral blood, obtained from a patient treated with photon-based radiotherapy. The V gene is TRBV4-2, the J gene TRBJ1-2; 7 bases match TRBD1. The TCR originated in a man aged 45 to 65 with gastric cancer. CDR3 DNA: TGTGCCAGCAGCCACCCGACAGGGTATGGCTACACCTTC. Amino acids: CASSHPTGYGYTF.